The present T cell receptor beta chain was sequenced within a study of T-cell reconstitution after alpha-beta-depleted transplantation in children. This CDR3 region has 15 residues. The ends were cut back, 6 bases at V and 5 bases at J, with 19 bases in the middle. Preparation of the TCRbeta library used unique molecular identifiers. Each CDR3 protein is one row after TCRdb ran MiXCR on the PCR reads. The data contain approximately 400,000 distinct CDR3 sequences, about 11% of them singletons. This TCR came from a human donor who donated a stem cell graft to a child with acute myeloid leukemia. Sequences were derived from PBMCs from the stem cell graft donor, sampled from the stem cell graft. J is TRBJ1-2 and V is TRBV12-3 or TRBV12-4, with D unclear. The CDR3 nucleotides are TGTGCCAGCAGCCGGACTGGGGATGGCGAATATGGCTACACCTTC. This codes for CASSRTGDGEYGYTF.